The sequence of this T cell receptor beta chain was determined in a study of T-cell reconstitution after alpha-beta-depleted transplantation in children (dated by TCRdb to the mid-2010s). Background for the entire study: T-cell immune reconstitution after TCRalphabeta/CD19-depleted allogeneic hematopoietic cell transplantation in children was quantitatively tracked in the study by means of TCR repertoire profiling.

This clonotype occurred once. This receptor's antigen is unknown. Nothing much larger sits one base from this clone, and base qualities are not available. Support from one read is weak. Receptor libraries were prepared by PCR. Sequenced using an Illumina HiSeq 2500. To normalize quantification of the TCRbeta repertoire, the TCR libraries were built with molecular barcoding that relied on unique molecular identifiers. TCRdb's own reprocessing of the public reads used fastp at Q25 and MiXCR and kept productive beta chains. Under each unique CDR3 protein, matching rows form one entry showing the most common genes and DNA. A total of approximately 590,000 distinct CDR3 sequences appear in this sample, 8% to 11% of them only once. Roughly 4% of the sample lies in the top ten. The CDR3 holds 13 amino acids from the cysteine to the phenylalanine. Only the CDR3 DNA is retained, 39 bases long and in frame from the first base. V is cut back by 6 bases and J by 9 bases, with 7 bases in the junction unmatched. CDR1 and CDR2, per the germline V gene (reference sequence), are LGHDT and YNNKEL.

Sequenced here: PBMCs from the stem cell graft donor, sampled from the stem cell graft. The sequence was obtained from a human donor who donated a stem cell graft to a child with acute myeloid leukemia. The chain uses TRBV3-1 and TRBJ2-1, with TRBD2 matching 8 junction bases. This receptor has the CDR3 CASSNLLAAEQFF. The base sequence is TGTGCCAGCAGTAACTTACTAGCGGCTGAGCAGTTCTTC.